These 18 T cell receptor beta chains came from one sample sequenced in a study of control samples from healthy donors and cancer patients. The table came from immunoSEQ multiplex PCR; TCRdb's copy has only in-frame clones and leaves some out. The sample includes about 190,000 clones. The sample was blood. These receptors were obtained from a woman in her twenties or thirties in good health.

The chain carries TRBV2 and TRBJ1-3; the match to TRBD1 covers 7 bases. J gave up 5 bases and V 1 base, and 17 bases lay outside the gene matches. Per the germline V gene, CDR1 is SNHLY and CDR2 is FYNNEI. The CDR3 runs 19 residues. CDR3 residues: CASSEGINRGTPYRNTIYF. The CDR3, as DNA: TGTGCCAGCAGTGAAGGAATAAACAGGGGTACGCCTTACCGAAACACCATATATTTT.

The rearrangement uses TRBV4-1 and TRBJ1-2, with 9 bases identical to TRBD1. Germline assignment: CDR1 MGHRA and CDR2 YSYEKL. The J segment lost 1 base and the V segment lost 2 bases, leaving 8 bases of the junction unmatched. This CDR3 region has 17 residues. CDR3 protein: CASSQRDRVRDNYGYTF. CDR3 sequence (DNA): TGCGCCAGCAGCCAAAGGGACAGGGTACGAGATAACTATGGCTACACCTTC.

The chain couples TRBV28 to TRBJ2-7; no firm D call. Trimming took 5 bases from V and 4 from J, leaving 12 bases between them. Germline V CDR1 and CDR2: MDHEN, SYDVKM. The CDR3 spans 13 residues. The CDR3 is CASSPPPRYEQYF. The DNA of the CDR3 is TGTGCCAGCAGTCCCCCCCCTAGGTACGAGCAGTACTTC.

The rearrangement uses TRBV5-1 and TRBJ2-7; the match to TRBD2 covers 11 bases. The germline gives CDR1 SGHRS, CDR2 YFSETQ. The CDR3 is made up of 18 amino acids. The trim removed 2 bases at V and 0 bases at J, leaving 10 bases unmatched. CDR3 DNA sequence: TGCGCCAGCAGCTTAAGGCCCCAAACTAGCGGGGGCTCCTACGAGCAGTACTTC. This translates into CASSLRPQTSGGSYEQYF. Filled out from reference TRBV5-1 and TRBJ2-7, the complete variable domain reads KAGVTQTPRYLIKTRGQQVTLSCSPISGHRSVSWYQQTPGQGLQFLFEYFSETQRNKGNFPGRFSGRQFSNSRSEMNVSTLELGDSALYLCASSLRPQTSGGSYEQYFGPGTRLTVT.

This chain's CDR3 is CASLKGGGGSTDTQYF. CDR3 sequence (DNA): TGCGCCAGCTTAAAAGGAGGGGGCGGCTCCACAGATACGCAGTATTTT. This chain connects TRBV5-1 to TRBJ2-3; D is possibly TRBD1 (7 bases). The CDR3 spans 16 residues. Between the trimmed V and J ends, which lost 7 bases and 2 bases, there was a span of 20 bases. Germline-derived CDR1 and CDR2 are SGHRS and YFSETQ.

V usage is TRBV4-1 and J usage is TRBJ2-1; 9 bases agree with TRBD2. The V segment lost 2 bases and the J segment 2 bases; nucleotides outside the gene matches: 4. Germline CDR1 MGHRA, CDR2 YSYEKL. CDR3 length equals 16 residues. The DNA for the CDR3 is TGCGCCAGCAGCCAATTTAGCGGGGGAGCCTACAATGAGCAGTTCTTC. Translated: CASSQFSGGAYNEQFF.

The chain is built from TRBV11-2 and TRBJ1-3; 7 positions agree with TRBD1. CDR1 is SGHAT, CDR2 FQNNGV, per germline. Trimming took 4 bases from V and 0 from J; bases not matched to a gene: 6. The CDR3 is made up of 16 amino acids. CDR3 in amino acids: CASSSQTGPSGNTIYF. The CDR3 DNA follows: TGTGCCAGCAGCTCCCAGACAGGGCCCTCTGGAAACACCATATATTTT. The variable domain in full, with the rest retrieved from reference TRBV11-2 and TRBJ1-3, is EAGVAQSPRYKIIEKRQSVAFWCNPISGHATLYWYQQILGQGPKLLIQFQNNGVVDDSQLPKDRFSAERLKGVDSTLKIQPAKLEDSAVYLCASSSQTGPSGNTIYFGEGSWLTVV.

This chain uses TRBV20-1 with TRBJ2-7; no reliable D call. CDR3 size: 11 residues. CDR1 and CDR2 (germline): DFQATT, SNEGSKA (reference sequence). V lost 0 bases and J 3 bases, leaving 3 bases between the germline ends. The CDR3 is CSAREGYEQYF. As DNA, the CDR3 is TGCAGTGCTAGAGAGGGCTACGAGCAGTACTTC.

The rearrangement joins TRBV19 to TRBJ1-1; 9 bases line up with TRBD1. This CDR3 has 15 residues. CDR1 LNHDA and CDR2 SQIVND come from the germline V gene (reference sequence). Trimming cost V 6 bases and J 1 base; bases outside gene matches: 6. The CDR3 reads CASSRDRGTNTEAFF. The DNA of the CDR3 is TGTGCCAGTAGCCGCGACAGGGGGACGAACACTGAAGCTTTCTTT.

The chain couples TRBV7-2 to TRBJ1-3; 8 nucleotides align to TRBD1. Germline assignment: CDR1 SGHTA and CDR2 FQGNSA. The CDR3 runs to 17 residues. Trimming took 5 bases from V and 0 from J; bases not matched to a gene: 9. Written as DNA, the CDR3 is TGTGCCAGCAGCAAGACAGGGGCCATCATCTCTGGAAACACCATATATTTT. It codes for CASSKTGAIISGNTIYF.

The V and J genes are TRBV6-6 and TRBJ2-3, with D perhaps given as TRBD1 or TRBD2 (8 bases each). CDR3 size: 17 residues. V was clipped by 5 bases and J by 1 base, with 19 bases between them. The germline V gene encodes CDR1 MNHNY and CDR2 SVGAGI (reference sequence). The CDR3 DNA sequence: TGTGCCAGCAGTCGACAGGGGACCGGGGGGGGCACAGATACGCAGTATTTT. As protein: CASSRQGTGGGTDTQYF.

The chain uses TRBV5-1 and TRBJ1-6; D gene uncertain. Between the trimmed V and J ends, which lost 1 base and 0 bases, there was a span of 5 bases. Germline values: CDR1 SGHRS, CDR2 YFSETQ. The CDR3 runs to 15 residues. CDR3 nucleotide sequence: TGCGCCAGCAGCTTGCTGAGCTCCTATAATTCACCCCTCCACTTT. Its translation is CASSLLSSYNSPLHF. The full variable domain, with the rest looked up from reference TRBV5-1 and TRBJ1-6, is KAGVTQTPRYLIKTRGQQVTLSCSPISGHRSVSWYQQTPGQGLQFLFEYFSETQRNKGNFPGRFSGRQFSNSRSEMNVSTLELGDSALYLCASSLLSSYNSPLHFGNGTRLTVT.

DNA of the CDR3: TGTGCCAGCAGCGACGCCGCGGTTAAGCAGTACTTC. Its protein is CASSDAAVKQYF. This chain uses TRBV3-1 (or the pseudogene TRBV3-2) with TRBJ2-7; D gene unclear. Germline-derived CDR1 and CDR2 are LGHDT and YNNKEL (reference sequence). Trimming stripped 5 bases from V and 8 bases from J, with 13 bases between. The CDR3 length is 12 residues.

The J gene is TRBJ1-5, the V gene TRBV19; D not resolved. This CDR3 contains 16 residues. Germline values: CDR1 LNHDA, CDR2 SQIVND (reference sequence). V lost 3 bases, J lost 2 bases, and 14 bases lay in between. CDR3 in amino acids: CASSMARIMGNQPQHF. The CDR3, as DNA: TGTGCCAGTAGTATGGCGAGAATCATGGGCAATCAGCCCCAGCATTTT.

V gene TRBV7-2 combines with J gene TRBJ2-2, with D perhaps matching TRBD2 (6 bases). In germline, CDR1 is SGHTA, CDR2 FQGNSA. CDR3 length: 16 amino acids. V lost 5 bases, J lost 1 base, and 14 bases lay in between. The CDR3 DNA reads as TGTGCCAGCAGCACCTGGAAGGGACTGAACACCGGGGAGCTGTTTTTT. The encoded protein is CASSTWKGLNTGELFF.

The chain is built from TRBV28 and TRBJ2-3; 8 bases align to TRBD1. J gave up 0 bases and V 4 bases, and 0 bases lay outside the gene matches. The CDR3 is 14 amino acids. CDR1 and CDR2 (germline): MDHEN, SYDVKM. CDR3 sequence (DNA): TGTGCCAGCAGTTGGACAGGGAGCACAGATACGCAGTATTTT. As protein: CASSWTGSTDTQYF.

The gene calls are TRBV20-1 and TRBJ2-7; D call uncertain. Trimming shortened V by 3 bases and J by 0 bases, and 9 bases separated the two germline ends. Germline CDR1 and CDR2: DFQATT and SNEGSKA (reference sequence). The CDR3 loop spans 13 amino acids. The CDR3 is CSASAVSSYEQYF. The DNA for the CDR3 is TGCAGTGCTAGTGCTGTGAGCTCCTACGAGCAGTACTTC.

The chain recombines TRBV11-3 with TRBJ1-1; the D gene is possibly TRBD1 (5 bases). V lost 7 bases and J lost 4, with 25 bases in between. The CDR3 spans 17 residues. The germline V gene encodes CDR1 SGHNT and CDR2 YENEEA. The CDR3 sequence is CASKRVEGRPPLTEAFF. The CDR3 DNA reads TGTGCCAGCAAACGAGTGGAGGGGCGCCCCCCCCTCACTGAAGCTTTCTTT.